The 20 T cell receptor beta chains listed next were all sequenced from one sample in a study of cytotoxic CD8 clonotypes in ibrutinib-treated CLL. Sequenced by immunoSEQ multiplex PCR; TCRdb stores in-frame clones only, minus some. The table lists about 16,000 clones, about 65% of them singletons. The specimen comprised PBMCs, sampled before ibrutinib treatment. The receptors here all came from a human donor with chronic lymphocytic leukemia.

This rearrangement joins TRBV29-1 to TRBJ2-2, with a weak D call TRBD1 (7 bases). Looked up from germline, CDR1 is SQVTM and CDR2 is ANQGSEA. The CDR3 is 14 residues long. V lost 5 bases and J 2 bases, leaving 12 bases between the germline ends. The CDR3 region is CSVRRDRNTGELFF. The DNA for the CDR3 is TGCAGCGTTAGGCGGGACAGAAACACCGGGGAGCTGTTTTTT.

V usage is TRBV9 and J usage is TRBJ2-6; 8 nucleotides line up with TRBD1. The CDR3 spans 17 residues. Germline V CDR1 and CDR2: SGDLS, YYNGEE. J was trimmed by 0 bases and V by 4 bases; bases with no gene match: 6. The DNA for the CDR3 is TGTGCCAGCAGCCCCGGGACAGGTCGCTCTGGGGCCAACGTCCTGACTTTC. Its translation: CASSPGTGRSGANVLTF.

The CDR3: CATSPRGETYEQYF. The DNA of the CDR3 is TGTGCCACCAGCCCCCGGGGGGAGACCTACGAGCAGTACTTC. J is TRBJ2-7 and V is TRBV15, with 7 nucleotides matching TRBD2. The trim removed 5 bases at V and 2 bases at J, leaving 6 bases unmatched. The CDR3 runs 14 residues. Per germline, CDR1 LNHNV and CDR2 YYDKDF (reference sequence).

As to this clone: The junction differs from germline at one of its ends, possibly a read error. J is TRBJ2-5 and V is TRBV5-8, with D perhaps assigned TRBD1 or TRBD2 (5 bases each). CDR1 is SGHTS and CDR2 is YDEGEE in the germline V gene. The CDR3 is 13 residues long. CDR3 bases: TGTGCCAGCAACTTGAGGGACCGAGAGACCCAGTACTTC. Translated, it gives CASNLRDRETQYF.

This clone appeared a single time. The chain recombines TRBV5-4 with TRBJ2-7; no reliable D call. CDR3 length: 14 residues. V dropped 0 bases and J dropped 0 bases, with 7 bases sitting between them. Per germline, CDR1 SGHNT and CDR2 YYREEE (reference sequence). CDR3: CASSLGISSYEQYF. CDR3 sequence (DNA): TGTGCCAGCAGCTTGGGCATTTCCTCCTACGAGCAGTACTTC.

V usage is TRBV30 and J usage is TRBJ1-5; D gene ambiguous. This CDR3 region has 13 residues. Germline V gives CDR1 GTSNPN, CDR2 SVGIG (reference sequence). Trimming took 2 bases from V and 0 from J, leaving 5 bases between them. CDR3 residues: CAWSMGSNQPQHF. The DNA of the CDR3 is TGTGCCTGGAGTATGGGTAGCAATCAGCCCCAGCATTTT. Full variable domain (outside the CDR3, taken from reference TRBV30 and TRBJ1-5): SQTIHQWPATLVQPVGSPLSLECTVEGTSNPNLYWYRQAAGRGLQLLFYSVGIGQISSEVPQNLSASRPQDRQFILSSKKLLLSDSGFYLCAWSMGSNQPQHFGDGTRLSIL.

The chain joins TRBV2 to TRBJ1-1; 9 bases are a match to TRBD1. Trimming removed 6 bases from V and 3 bases from J; junction bases left unmatched: 5. The CDR3 is 14 residues long. Looked up from germline, CDR1 is SNHLY and CDR2 is FYNNEI. Here the CDR3 DNA reads TGTGCCAGCAGCGGACAGGGGTTCCACACTGAAGCTTTCTTT. Translating gives CASSGQGFHTEAFF.

This rearrangement joins TRBV9 to TRBJ2-7; 7 bases line up with TRBD1. The V segment lost 0 bases and the J segment 3 bases; nucleotides outside the gene matches: 3. This CDR3 has 14 residues. Germline CDR1 SGDLS, CDR2 YYNGEE. CDR3 sequence (DNA): TGTGCCAGCAGCGTAGGACAGGGTTACTACGAGCAGTACTTC. Residues: CASSVGQGYYEQYF.

The chain carries TRBV29-1 and TRBJ1-1; D may be TRBD1 (6 bases). Trimming took 7 bases from V and 5 from J, leaving 14 bases between them. The CDR3 extends over 12 amino acids. CDR1 and CDR2 (germline): SQVTM, ANQGSEA. Here the CDR3 reads CSALRGKTEAFF. CDR3 DNA sequence: TGCAGCGCCCTCAGGGGAAAGACTGAAGCTTTCTTT.

The J gene is TRBJ2-5, the V gene TRBV30, with no clear D. Germline-derived CDR1 and CDR2 are GTSNPN and SVGIG (reference sequence). With 0 bases removed from V and 6 bases from J, the gap between germline ends came to 8 bases. CDR3 length equals 12 residues. The CDR3 DNA reads TGTGCCTGGAGTGTCCTCCGCCAGACCCAGTACTTC. Translation: CAWSVLRQTQYF. The variable domain in full, completed from reference TRBV30 and TRBJ2-5, reads SQTIHQWPATLVQPVGSPLSLECTVEGTSNPNLYWYRQAAGRGLQLLFYSVGIGQISSEVPQNLSASRPQDRQFILSSKKLLLSDSGFYLCAWSVLRQTQYFGPGTRLLVL.

This clone was recorded a few times. The V gene is TRBV19, the J gene TRBJ2-7, with D hard to call. Germline loops: CDR1 LNHDA, CDR2 SQIVND (reference sequence). The CDR3 consists of 13 residues. With 5 bases removed from V and 1 base from J, the gap between germline ends came to 9 bases. The CDR3 sequence is CASSLTLSYEQYF. The CDR3 DNA sequence: TGTGCCAGTAGTCTGACACTATCCTACGAGCAGTACTTC.

CDR3 bases: TGCGCCAGCAGCTTGGACGCCACCCAGTACTTC. It translates to CASSLDATQYF. This chain links TRBV5-1 with TRBJ2-5; D unresolved. V was shortened by 0 bases and J by 8 bases, with 5 bases between the two germline ends. The CDR3 sequence is 11 residues long. Germline V gene data show CDR1 as SGHRS and CDR2 as YFSETQ.

The sample holds one count of this clone. The chain is built from TRBV7-9 and TRBJ2-7; D ambiguous. This CDR3 contains 13 residues. Germline values: CDR1 SEHNR, CDR2 FQNEAQ (reference sequence). V was pared by 1 base and J by 7 bases, with 11 bases between. CDR3 sequence (DNA): TGTGCCAGCAGCTTAGAACCGGTGCGGGAGCAGTACTTC. Translation: CASSLEPVREQYF.

The chain uses TRBV7-6 and TRBJ1-5; TRBD1 is a possible D gene (6 bases). Germline V lookup: CDR1 SGHVS, CDR2 FNYEAQ. With 5 bases removed from V and 7 bases from J, the gap between germline ends came to 18 bases. The CDR3 totals 15 residues. This chain's CDR3 is CASSPTVQGGQPQHF. In DNA, the CDR3 is TGTGCCAGCAGCCCGACAGTTCAAGGGGGACAGCCCCAGCATTTT.

The chain employs TRBV10-3 and TRBJ1-3; weak D call: TRBD1 (5 bases). Germline CDR1 and CDR2: ENHRY and SYGVKD. The CDR3 is made up of 13 amino acids. V lost 6 bases, J lost 2 bases, and 8 bases lay in between. The CDR3 protein is CAIRGTPGNTIYF. Written as DNA, the CDR3 is TGTGCCATCAGAGGGACTCCTGGAAACACCATATATTTT.

This chain links TRBV19 with TRBJ1-1, with TRBD1 identical over 9 bases. This CDR3 comprises 15 residues. V lost 4 bases to trimming and J lost 1 base; unmatched junction nucleotides: 4. Germline V CDR1 and CDR2: LNHDA, SQIVND (reference sequence). The CDR3, as DNA: TGTGCCAGTAGTACCGAGACAGGGGGGAACACTGAAGCTTTCTTT. It encodes CASSTETGGNTEAFF.

The chain combines TRBV6-1 with TRBJ1-5; D might be TRBD1 (6 bases). The CDR3 has 15 residues. With 4 bases removed from V and 1 base from J, the gap between germline ends came to 11 bases. Germline CDR1 and CDR2: MNHNS and SASEGT. The CDR3 sequence is CASSGDNLSNQPQHF. The CDR3 nucleotides read TGTGCCAGCAGTGGGGACAATCTCAGCAATCAGCCCCAGCATTTT.

The rearrangement joins TRBV7-2 to TRBJ1-1, with D maybe TRBD1 (5 bases). The V gene's germline CDR1 is SGHTA and CDR2 FQGNSA. V was shortened by 3 bases and J by 4 bases, with 9 bases between the two germline ends. This CDR3 has 13 residues. CDR3: CASSFREGTEAFF. The CDR3, as DNA: TGTGCCAGCAGCTTCAGGGAGGGCACTGAAGCTTTCTTT.

The V and J genes are TRBV7-2 and TRBJ2-7, with D possibly being TRBD1 (5 bases). This CDR3 has 15 residues. V was trimmed by 1 base and J by 2 bases, leaving 12 bases between them. In germline, CDR1 is SGHTA, CDR2 FQGNSA. The CDR3 DNA reads TGTGCCAGCAGCTTAGGTACAGGCCGGACCTACGAGCAGTACTTC. Protein product: CASSLGTGRTYEQYF.

In this sample, this clone turned up once. V usage is TRBV9 and J usage is TRBJ2-3; 8 positions agree with TRBD2. This CDR3 is 16 amino acids long. Per the germline V gene, CDR1 is SGDLS and CDR2 is YYNGEE. V shed 4 bases and J 6 bases; nucleotides not matched to a gene: 13. CDR3 DNA sequence: TGTGCCAGCAGCCCTCGGGGGGGCGGGGGTTCGGATACGCAGTATTTT. Translating it yields CASSPRGGGGSDTQYF.